These T cell receptor beta chains were read from a single sample in a study of blood T cell repertoires in COVID-19. The protocol was immunoSEQ multiplex PCR, while the TCRdb copy is restricted to in-frame clones and leaves out a portion. The table shows 60,000 to 85,000 clones, with roughly 91% occurring only once. What was sequenced was peripheral blood. These receptors originate from an elderly woman with active or convalescent COVID-19. The CDR3 runs from the conserved cysteine through the conserved F or W. Fields, in order: J gene, V gene, clone size, D gene, CDR3 protein, CDR3 DNA. The D gene is left open where the match is weak. The size of a clone is reported for some rows only, either as once, few or many, or as a class for expanded clones.

j_gene: TRBJ2-1
v_gene: TRBV2
abundance: -
d_gene: TRBD2
CDR3aa: CASSEERGSYNEQFF
CDR3nt: TGTGCCAGCAGTGAAGAGCGGGGGTCCTACAATGAGCAGTTCTTC

j_gene: TRBJ2-3
v_gene: TRBV20-1
abundance: -
d_gene: -
CDR3aa: CSASHSDTQYF
CDR3nt: TGCAGTGCTAGCCACAGTGATACGCAGTATTTT

j_gene: TRBJ2-1
v_gene: TRBV12-5
abundance: -
d_gene: -
CDR3aa: CASGLGPLGDYNEQFF
CDR3nt: TGTGCTAGTGGTTTGGGGCCTCTGGGCGACTACAATGAGCAGTTCTTC

j_gene: TRBJ2-7
v_gene: TRBV5-1
abundance: -
d_gene: TRBD2
CDR3aa: CASRLGLAGAYEQYF
CDR3nt: TGCGCCAGCAGATTGGGACTAGCGGGGGCCTACGAGCAGTACTTC

j_gene: TRBJ1-5
v_gene: TRBV9
abundance: -
d_gene: -
CDR3aa: CASSVGTGSNQPQHF
CDR3nt: TGTGCCAGCAGCGTAGGCACAGGGAGCAATCAGCCCCAGCATTTT

j_gene: TRBJ2-7
v_gene: TRBV18
abundance: -
d_gene: TRBD1
CDR3aa: CASSPTTGSSYEQYF
CDR3nt: TGTGCCAGCTCCCCAACGACAGGGAGCTCCTACGAGCAGTACTTC

j_gene: TRBJ2-4
v_gene: TRBV2
abundance: few
d_gene: -
CDR3aa: CASSDNQGGAKNIQYF
CDR3nt: TGTGCCAGCAGTGATAATCAGGGGGGCGCCAAAAACATTCAGTACTTC

j_gene: TRBJ2-3
v_gene: TRBV7-2
abundance: -
d_gene: TRBD2
CDR3aa: CASRLNAGGTDTQYF
CDR3nt: TGTGCCAGCAGACTGAACGCGGGGGGCACAGATACGCAGTATTTT

j_gene: TRBJ1-2
v_gene: TRBV11-2
abundance: -
d_gene: -
CDR3aa: CASSNQYRVTKGGGYTF
CDR3nt: TGTGCCAGCAGCAATCAGTACAGGGTCACAAAAGGTGGTGGCTACACCTTC

j_gene: TRBJ1-4
v_gene: TRBV6-1
abundance: -
d_gene: -
CDR3aa: CASSELGGATNEKLFF
CDR3nt: TGTGCCAGCAGTGAATTGGGGGGTGCAACTAATGAAAAACTGTTTTTT

j_gene: TRBJ1-5
v_gene: TRBV29-1
abundance: -
d_gene: -
CDR3aa: CSVRGGNSNQPQHF
CDR3nt: TGCAGCGTTAGGGGAGGAAATAGCAATCAGCCCCAGCATTTT

j_gene: TRBJ1-6
v_gene: TRBV6-2/TRBV6-3
abundance: -
d_gene: -
CDR3aa: CASSRGSQDSPLHF
CDR3nt: TGTGCCAGCAGCCGAGGGAGCCAGGATTCACCCCTCCACTTT

j_gene: TRBJ2-3
v_gene: TRBV10-2
abundance: -
d_gene: -
CDR3aa: CASSESAGQADTQYF
CDR3nt: TGCGCCAGCAGTGAGTCAGCGGGTCAGGCAGATACGCAGTATTTT

j_gene: TRBJ2-5
v_gene: TRBV5-5
abundance: -
d_gene: -
CDR3aa: CASSHPGRETQYF
CDR3nt: TGTGCCAGCAGCCACCCGGGGAGAGAGACCCAGTACTTC

j_gene: TRBJ2-7
v_gene: TRBV28
abundance: -
d_gene: TRBD2
CDR3aa: CASASGGIYEQYF
CDR3nt: TGTGCCAGCGCTTCGGGGGGGATCTACGAGCAGTACTTC

j_gene: TRBJ1-1
v_gene: TRBV30
abundance: -
d_gene: -
CDR3aa: CAWSGQVEAFF
CDR3nt: TGTGCCTGGAGTGGGCAGGTTGAAGCTTTCTTT

j_gene: TRBJ1-6
v_gene: TRBV7-2
abundance: -
d_gene: -
CDR3aa: CASSVTGISYNSPLHF
CDR3nt: TGTGCCAGCAGCGTAACAGGGATCTCCTATAATTCACCCCTCCACTTT

j_gene: TRBJ1-3
v_gene: TRBV19
abundance: -
d_gene: TRBD1
CDR3aa: CASSPGQGVDTIYF
CDR3nt: TGTGCCAGTAGTCCGGGACAGGGGGTAGACACCATATATTTT

j_gene: TRBJ1-1
v_gene: TRBV30
abundance: -
d_gene: -
CDR3aa: CAWMFSGHVDTEAFF
CDR3nt: TGTGCCTGGATGTTCTCAGGGCATGTGGACACTGAAGCTTTCTTT

j_gene: TRBJ2-7
v_gene: TRBV5-1
abundance: -
d_gene: TRBD1
CDR3aa: CASSSGQGAFSYEQYF
CDR3nt: TGCGCCAGCAGCTCGGGACAGGGGGCGTTTTCCTACGAGCAGTACTTC

j_gene: TRBJ2-5
v_gene: TRBV2
abundance: -
d_gene: -
CDR3aa: CASIEDTRVGTQYF
CDR3nt: TGTGCCAGCATTGAGGATACTAGGGTCGGGACCCAGTACTTC

j_gene: TRBJ2-7
v_gene: TRBV7-2
abundance: -
d_gene: -
CDR3aa: CASSRLENEQYF
CDR3nt: TGTGCCAGCAGCCGCCTAGAGAACGAGCAGTACTTC

j_gene: TRBJ2-3
v_gene: TRBV10-3
abundance: once
d_gene: TRBD2
CDR3aa: CAIGLAGSTDTQYF
CDR3nt: TGTGCCATAGGACTAGCGGGTAGCACAGATACGCAGTATTTT

j_gene: TRBJ2-3
v_gene: TRBV7-9
abundance: -
d_gene: TRBD1
CDR3aa: CASSLGSGGLTDTQYF
CDR3nt: TGTGCCAGCAGCTTAGGGTCAGGGGGCTTGACAGATACGCAGTATTTT

j_gene: TRBJ1-1
v_gene: TRBV18
abundance: -
d_gene: -
CDR3aa: CASSLLEGASMNTEAFF
CDR3nt: TGTGCCAGCTCCCTTCTCGAAGGGGCGTCCATGAACACTGAAGCTTTCTTT

j_gene: TRBJ1-5
v_gene: TRBV4-3
abundance: -
d_gene: -
CDR3aa: CASSQEVGDQPQHF
CDR3nt: TGCGCCAGCAGCCAAGAGGTAGGGGATCAGCCCCAGCATTTT

j_gene: TRBJ1-1
v_gene: TRBV30
abundance: few
d_gene: -
CDR3aa: CAWAMNTEAFF
CDR3nt: TGTGCCTGGGCAATGAACACTGAAGCTTTCTTT

j_gene: TRBJ2-5
v_gene: TRBV2
abundance: -
d_gene: -
CDR3aa: CATMDGAQYF
CDR3nt: TGTGCCACTATGGACGGGGCCCAGTACTTC

j_gene: TRBJ2-7
v_gene: TRBV6-5
abundance: once
d_gene: TRBD1
CDR3aa: CASRGTGGSYEQYF
CDR3nt: TGTGCCAGCAGGGGGACAGGGGGCTCCTACGAGCAGTACTTC

j_gene: TRBJ1-5
v_gene: TRBV7-2
abundance: -
d_gene: -
CDR3aa: CASSFGEDQPQHF
CDR3nt: TGTGCCAGCAGCTTTGGTGAGGATCAGCCCCAGCATTTT

j_gene: TRBJ1-3
v_gene: TRBV7-8
abundance: -
d_gene: TRBD1
CDR3aa: CASSLRDRSSSGNTIYF
CDR3nt: TGTGCCAGCAGTCTCCGGGACAGGTCTTCCTCTGGAAACACCATATATTTT

j_gene: TRBJ2-5
v_gene: TRBV4-1
abundance: -
d_gene: -
CDR3aa: CASSHREETQYF
CDR3nt: TGCGCCAGCAGCCATCGGGAGGAGACCCAGTACTTC

j_gene: TRBJ2-1
v_gene: TRBV18
abundance: once
d_gene: -
CDR3aa: CASSPGQRLSYNEQFF
CDR3nt: TGTGCCAGCTCACCGGGACAACGGCTTTCCTACAATGAGCAGTTCTTC

j_gene: TRBJ1-2
v_gene: TRBV9
abundance: -
d_gene: -
CDR3aa: CASSAGQLDYGYTF
CDR3nt: TGTGCCAGCAGCGCGGGACAACTAGACTATGGCTACACCTTC

j_gene: TRBJ2-1
v_gene: TRBV10-3
abundance: once
d_gene: TRBD1
CDR3aa: CAISEYAGTGTYNEQFF
CDR3nt: TGTGCCATCAGTGAGTACGCCGGGACAGGGACTTACAATGAGCAGTTCTTC

j_gene: TRBJ2-1
v_gene: TRBV19
abundance: -
d_gene: -
CDR3aa: CASSVQNGGPLYNEQFF
CDR3nt: TGTGCCAGTAGTGTTCAGAACGGGGGGCCCCTTTACAATGAGCAGTTCTTC

j_gene: TRBJ2-3
v_gene: TRBV10-3
abundance: once
d_gene: -
CDR3aa: CAISESLQGGLDTQYF
CDR3nt: TGTGCCATCAGTGAGTCCCTTCAGGGTGGCCTGGATACGCAGTATTTT

j_gene: TRBJ1-3
v_gene: TRBV6-1
abundance: -
d_gene: -
CDR3aa: CASSEEGTGNTIYF
CDR3nt: TGTGCCAGCAGTGAGGAGGGGACTGGAAACACCATATATTTT

j_gene: TRBJ2-2
v_gene: TRBV11-3
abundance: -
d_gene: -
CDR3aa: CASSLSPVRSQTGELFF
CDR3nt: TGTGCCAGCAGCTTATCCCCGGTCCGGAGCCAGACCGGGGAGCTGTTTTTT

j_gene: TRBJ1-1
v_gene: TRBV7-2
abundance: -
d_gene: -
CDR3aa: CASSLVQGSGEAFF
CDR3nt: TGTGCCAGCAGCTTAGTCCAGGGGAGTGGTGAAGCTTTCTTT

j_gene: TRBJ2-3
v_gene: TRBV6-2/TRBV6-3
abundance: -
d_gene: -
CDR3aa: CASSSSLISLSTDTQYF
CDR3nt: TGTGCCAGCAGTTCCTCTTTAATTAGCCTCAGCACAGATACGCAGTATTTT

j_gene: TRBJ2-3
v_gene: TRBV5-6
abundance: -
d_gene: -
CDR3aa: CASSLTSSADTQYF
CDR3nt: TGTGCCAGCAGCTTGACTAGCAGTGCAGATACGCAGTATTTT